The rows below give T cell receptor beta chains drawn from one sample of a study of shared clonotypes between healthy human individuals. The table came from immunoSEQ multiplex PCR; TCRdb's copy has only in-frame clones and leaves some out. The sample comprises some 1,900,000 clones, less than 95% of which are singletons, and 0.95% to 1.5% rests with the top ten. The specimen sequenced was naive CD8+ T cells sorted from blood. These receptors came from a man in his late teens or twenties in good health. Each CDR3 is given with its conserved first and last residue. Each record gives: J gene, CDR3 length, V gene, CDR3 protein.

j_gene: TRBJ2-1; len: 12; v_gene: TRBV5-8; CDR3aa: CASSVYINEQFF
j_gene: TRBJ1-4; len: 15; v_gene: TRBV4-1; CDR3aa: CASRLGDRPNEKLFF
j_gene: TRBJ1-2; len: 13; v_gene: TRBV27; CDR3aa: CATQGGGADGYTF
j_gene: TRBJ2-7; len: 15; v_gene: TRBV14; CDR3aa: CASSQGERRSYEQYF
j_gene: TRBJ1-1; len: 13; v_gene: TRBV6-5; CDR3aa: CASSYESGAEAFF
j_gene: TRBJ1-5; len: 15; v_gene: TRBV28; CDR3aa: CASSLGQELNQPQHF
j_gene: TRBJ2-5; len: 13; v_gene: TRBV5-4; CDR3aa: CASSFRQGETQYF
j_gene: TRBJ1-2; len: 15; v_gene: TRBV4-1; CDR3aa: CASSQWEGENYGYTF
j_gene: TRBJ1-3; len: 14; v_gene: TRBV6-1; CDR3aa: CASSEWGQADTIYF
j_gene: TRBJ2-7; len: 13; v_gene: TRBV30; CDR3aa: CAWSRDEGYEQYF
j_gene: TRBJ1-5; len: 18; v_gene: TRBV18; CDR3aa: CASSPVARTDLSNQPQHF
j_gene: TRBJ1-6; len: 17; v_gene: TRBV2; CDR3aa: CASSEALNREENSPLHF
j_gene: NA; len: 13; v_gene: TRBV29-1; CDR3aa: CSVDLGQGYEQYF
j_gene: TRBJ1-5; len: 15; v_gene: TRBV9; CDR3aa: CASSVGGGGNQPQHF
j_gene: TRBJ2-4; len: 13; v_gene: TRBV19; CDR3aa: CASRPGQENIQYF
j_gene: TRBJ1-4; len: 14; v_gene: TRBV13; CDR3aa: CASSFRGDDEKLFF
j_gene: TRBJ2-2; len: 16; v_gene: TRBV11-2; CDR3aa: CASSTTGTGNTGELFF
j_gene: TRBJ1-6; len: 16; v_gene: TRBV2; CDR3aa: CASSGEGFSGDSPLHF
j_gene: TRBJ2-3; len: 15; v_gene: TRBV11-3; CDR3aa: CASSLEGQGEDTQYF